These T cell receptor beta chains were read from a single sample in a study of beta chain features in type 1 diabetes. Profiling relied on immunoSEQ multiplex PCR, and the TCRdb table lists in-frame clones only, not all of them. The sample consists of hundreds of thousands of clones, 8% of them appearing once. The sequenced material came from central memory CD4+ T cells from blood. These TCRs come from a woman in her late teens or twenties in good health. CDR3s leave out the opening cysteine and the closing phenylalanine or tryptophan.

CDR3 protein | J gene | V gene
ASSVSGTGRFNEQF | TRBJ2-1 | TRBV2
ASRRTSGRADTQY | TRBJ2-3 | TRBV7-2
ASSPKRWDRGQYEQY | TRBJ2-7 | TRBV21-1
ASKGSGSSETQY | TRBJ2-5 | TRBV2
SVLAYEQY | TRBJ2-7 | TRBV20-1
ASSQDLRETQY | TRBJ2-5 | TRBV4-3
ASSRASRETQY | TRBJ2-5 | TRBV2
ASSLLAGAVRETQY | TRBJ2-5 | TRBV2
ASSFTQSYGYT | TRBJ1-2 | TRBV6-5
ASTFRSRSSYNEQF | TRBJ2-1 | TRBV7-8
ASSLRATSGSSYNEQF | TRBJ2-1 | TRBV5-4
ASSQVVLTNSPSSYNEQF | TRBJ2-1 | TRBV4-2
ASSPTGTGAYNEQF | TRBJ2-1 | TRBV28
ATRTSGSYEQY | TRBJ2-7 | TRBV10-3
ASTKGQNYEQY | TRBJ2-7 | TRBV6-5
ASSLRYSNQPQH | TRBJ1-5 | TRBV27
ASSSGQDSSNQPQH | TRBJ1-5 | TRBV7-9
ASTGVDQPQH | TRBJ1-5 | TRBV2
AITQDLGNTIY | TRBJ1-3 | TRBV10-3
ASSLPDYLNTGELF | TRBJ2-2 | TRBV9
ASSDSGTSGNEQF | TRBJ2-1 | TRBV2
ASSQALAGQNIQY | TRBJ2-4 | TRBV5-4
ASSEQGATEAF | TRBJ1-1 | TRBV6-1
ASSVGSRTEAF | TRBJ1-1 | TRBV9
ASSLAGGKNEQF | TRBJ2-1 | TRBV6-5
ASSRGGTLGNTIY | TRBJ1-3 | TRBV27
ASSRPGLAGETQY | TRBJ2-5 | TRBV7-2
ASSQNGGGRETQY | TRBJ2-5 | TRBV7-2
ASSISRAKYYGYT | TRBJ1-2 | TRBV19
AITGGGWTGELF | TRBJ2-2 | TRBV6-5
AISPDRARGANVLT | TRBJ2-6 | TRBV10-3
ASSFARDTGELF | TRBJ2-2 | TRBV7-9
ASSLLGLASTDTQY | TRBJ2-3 | TRBV19
ASSFRQHSNQPQH | TRBJ1-5 | TRBV28
ASSSNSGRAF | TRBJ2-1 | TRBV28
ASSLGANTGELF | TRBJ2-2 | TRBV7-2
ASSPLGQGHTGELF | TRBJ2-2 | TRBV7-3
SVLTGNTEAF | TRBJ1-1 | TRBV29-1
ASSLAPGKEQF | TRBJ2-1 | TRBV7-2
ASSPGQGGYGYT | TRBJ1-2 | TRBV5-1
ASSPRGETQY | TRBJ2-5 | TRBV11-2
ASSNGPVADTQY | TRBJ2-3 | TRBV5-1
ASSQGRGRGATDTQY | TRBJ2-3 | TRBV4-1
ASSGRTNNEQF | TRBJ2-1 | TRBV28
ASGEGNQPQH | TRBJ1-5 | TRBV9
ASSQASGTSGRNEQF | TRBJ2-1 | TRBV7-3
ASTLTGQGGYT | TRBJ1-2 | TRBV7-8
ASSLTSGASSYNEQF | TRBJ2-1 | TRBV5-1
SASISETQY | TRBJ2-5 | TRBV20-1
ASSLSSSSSYNEQF | TRBJ2-1 | TRBV5-6
ASSPGSIGPYEQY | TRBJ2-7 | TRBV28
ASSAGERVADTQY | TRBJ2-3 | TRBV2
ASSLDTQETQY | TRBJ2-5 | TRBV5-1
ASSSNDGYT | TRBJ1-2 | TRBV28
ASSLVSLANTGELF | TRBJ2-2 | TRBV7-2
ASSQLGRINEQF | TRBJ2-1 | TRBV14
SAADSSGANVLT | TRBJ2-6 | TRBV29-1
ASSLYIGEAYEQY | TRBJ2-7 | TRBV7-7
ASSWESQGYHEQY | TRBJ2-7 | TRBV5-1